This T cell receptor (beta chain) derives from a study of OX40 agonist ivuxolimab in advanced cancers. Findings and limits, study-wide: Doses of 0.1 to 3.0 mg/kg were accompanied by clonal expansion of CD4+ and CD8+ blood T cells by week 6.

Autoimmune disease history or systemic immunosuppression disqualified patients. This table comes from immunoSEQ multiplex PCR, and its TCRdb copy is limited to in-frame clones, with some not included. The table lists around 140,000 clones, under 95% of them singletons. With respect to this clone: Its antigen remains unknown.

The V end lost 1 base, the J end lost 14 bases, and 12 bases lay between the germline ends. The length of the CDR3 is 11 residues. CDR1 DFQATT and CDR2 SNEGSKA come from the germline V gene (reference sequence). This chain uses TRBV20-1 with TRBJ2-1; D is possibly TRBD2 (5 bases). This sequence was found in an adult with an advanced solid tumor such as melanoma, head and neck, liver or kidney cancer. Specimen: CD4+ or CD8+ T cells sorted from blood, collected in a trial of the OX40 agonist ivuxolimab. CDR3 loop: CSARANRGKFF. Written as DNA, the CDR3 is TGCAGTGCTAGAGCCAACCGAGGGAAGTTCTTC.